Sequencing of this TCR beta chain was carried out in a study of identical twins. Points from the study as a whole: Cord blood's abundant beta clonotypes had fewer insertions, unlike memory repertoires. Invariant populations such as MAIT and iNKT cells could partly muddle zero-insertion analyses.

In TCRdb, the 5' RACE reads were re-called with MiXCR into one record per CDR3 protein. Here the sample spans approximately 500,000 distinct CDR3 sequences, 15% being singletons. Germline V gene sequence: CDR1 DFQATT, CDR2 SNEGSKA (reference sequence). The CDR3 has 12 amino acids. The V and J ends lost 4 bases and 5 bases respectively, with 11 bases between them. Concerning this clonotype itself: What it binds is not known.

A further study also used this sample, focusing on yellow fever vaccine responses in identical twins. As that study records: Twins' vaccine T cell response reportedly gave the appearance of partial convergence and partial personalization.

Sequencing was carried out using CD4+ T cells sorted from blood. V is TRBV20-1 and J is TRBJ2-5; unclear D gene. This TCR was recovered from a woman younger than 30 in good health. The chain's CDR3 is CSAIPGMETQYF. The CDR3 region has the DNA TGCAGTGCTATTCCGGGTATGGAGACCCAGTACTTC.